This T cell receptor beta chain was identified during a study of T cells after posttransplantation cyclophosphamide. Repertoires were generated with immunoSEQ multiplex PCR, while TCRdb's copy carries only in-frame clones and drops some. Among some 25,000 clones listed, about 84% were seen once. The ends lost 5 bases at V and 0 bases at J; junction bases unmatched: 6. The CDR3 loop spans 15 amino acids. Germline assignment: CDR1 SGHVS and CDR2 FQNEAQ. For this clone: Its antigen remains unidentified.

Study-wide findings and caveats: TRB clonality was highly associated with recipient CMV seropositivity and reactivation. TRB overlap between skin or GI tissue T cells and blood was limited.

The origin of this receptor is a woman in her fifties or sixties with a blood cancer, CMV-positive, and with a related stem cell donor. Sample: PBMCs. The chain employs TRBV7-8 and TRBJ1-2; 7 bases fit TRBD1. Here the CDR3 reads CASSPRGTTNYGYTF. The CDR3, as DNA: TGTGCCAGCAGCCCCAGGGGGACAACTAACTATGGCTACACCTTC.